The 20 T cell receptor beta chains below were found in one sample sequenced in a study of regulatory T cells in long-lasting Graves disease. Specified time point: newly diagnosed GD, antithyroid drugs for less than 3 months. PBMCs were the source of the RNA used for TCR sequencing. To make TCR beta libraries, researchers used iRepertoire HTBI primers and Arm-PCR of CDR3 regions. TCRdb re-called the multiplex PCR reads with MiXCR, one entry per CDR3 protein. The repertoire holds around 470,000 distinct CDR3 sequences, with 12% to 15% as singletons. These same records also appear under a second study, on T cells in Graves' hyperthyroidism and ophthalmopathy.

The sequenced sample was peripheral blood mononuclear cells (PBMCs), obtained at new diagnosis, from a patient treated with antithyroid drugs. The receptor source for this set is a woman in her 50s with Graves disease.

This clonotype has a single count. It may be a read error: a sequence one base away is much more abundant. The V and J genes are TRBV12-3 or TRBV12-4 and TRBJ1-6, with TRBD1 matching 7 bases. The CDR3 contains 14 residues. The CDR3 reads CVSSARGTYSPLHF. The CDR3 DNA reads TGTGTCAGCAGTGCCAGGGGGACCTACTCACCCCTCCACTTT.

This clonotype was detected a few times. This is likely a read error, given that the CDR3 carries no conserved phenylalanine or tryptophan at its end. The chain combines TRBV7-3 with TRBJ2-1, with TRBD2 identical over 10 bases. Germline CDR1 SGHTA, CDR2 FQGTGA. Trimming at V came to 5 bases and at J to 6 bases, leaving 7 bases not matched to a gene. The CDR3 length is 15 residues. The CDR3 coding sequence is TGTGCCAGCAGCCCCGGGGGACTAGCGACCAATGAGCAGTTCCTC. This gives the protein CASSPGGLATNEQFL.

The genes are TRBV9 and TRBJ2-1; D possibly corresponds to TRBD2 (6 bases). V lost 0 bases and J lost 5, with 9 bases in between. The germline V gene encodes CDR1 SGDLS and CDR2 YYNGEE. This CDR3 is 14 amino acids long. In DNA form, the CDR3 reads TGTGCCAGCAGCGTAGCTCGGGAGAACAATGAGCAGTTCTTC. Its protein product is CASSVARENNEQFF.

The J gene is TRBJ2-7, the V gene TRBV4-1, with D possibly matching TRBD1 (5 bases). V lost 0 bases, J lost 2 bases, and 14 bases lay in between. This CDR3 comprises 16 residues. CDR1 MGHRA and CDR2 YSYEKL come from the germline V gene. The CDR3: CASSQDQGIRTYEQYF. The CDR3 DNA reads TGCGCCAGCAGCCAAGATCAGGGAATTCGGACCTACGAGCAGTACTTC.

Note on this clonotype: A single base separates this from a much larger clone, so it may be a read error. The CDR3 sequence: CSARKRQGHEQFF. The DNA of the CDR3 is TGCAGTGCTAGAAAGCGACAGGGCCATGAGCAGTTCTTC. The V gene is TRBV20-1, the J gene TRBJ2-1; 7 bases match TRBD1. The V gene end was trimmed by 2 bases and the J gene end by 8 bases; junction bases not matched to a gene: 6. The CDR3 runs 13 residues. Per the germline V gene, CDR1 is DFQATT and CDR2 is SNEGSKA (reference sequence).

The chain joins TRBV4-2 to TRBJ2-1, with 14 bases matching TRBD2. The J segment lost 4 bases and the V segment lost 3 bases, leaving 8 bases of the junction unmatched. This CDR3 comprises 18 residues. The V gene's germline CDR1 is LGHNA and CDR2 YNFKEQ. The CDR3 region is CASSHGLAGGPEYNEQFF. DNA for the CDR3: TGTGCCAGCAGCCACGGACTAGCGGGAGGCCCCGAATACAATGAGCAGTTCTTC.

This clonotype was counted many times. The chain employs TRBV3-1 and TRBJ2-3; 7 bases are a match to TRBD1. Germline trimming cut 1 base from V and 2 bases from J; bases unmatched to any gene: 3. The CDR3 sequence is 15 residues long. Germline V CDR1 and CDR2: LGHDT, YNNKEL (reference sequence). The CDR3 loop is CASSQGTGTTDTQYF. The CDR3 nucleotides are TGTGCCAGCAGCCAAGGGACAGGTACCACAGATACGCAGTATTTT.

As concerns this clonotype: The conserved final phenylalanine or tryptophan is absent from the CDR3, which likely points to a read error. The V and J genes are TRBV20-1 and TRBJ1-5; 10 nucleotides line up with TRBD1. The CDR3 runs to 16 residues. Unmatched junction bases numbered 9, after V lost 3 bases and J lost 4 bases. CDR1 is DFQATT, CDR2 SNEGSKA, per germline (reference sequence). CDR3 sequence (DNA): TGCAGTGCTAGGGGGACAGACAGGGGGCCAAATCAGCCCCAGCATTCT. Translating gives CSARGTDRGPNQPQHS.

This clonotype was found many times. This chain links TRBV2 with TRBJ1-5; the D gene is possibly TRBD1 (6 bases). This CDR3 has 13 residues. The V and J ends lost 6 bases and 8 bases respectively, with 14 bases between them. Germline V CDR1 and CDR2: SNHLY, FYNNEI. The DNA for the CDR3 is TGTGCCAGCAGAGGACAGCCCGGGGAGCCCCAGCATTTT. Encoded protein: CASRGQPGEPQHF.

The rearrangement links TRBV9 to TRBJ2-1; 9 bases map to TRBD2. The CDR3 is 16 residues long. The V segment lost 4 bases and the J segment 2 bases; nucleotides outside the gene matches: 7. Germline-derived CDR1 and CDR2 are SGDLS and YYNGEE. CDR3 nucleotides: TGTGCCAGCAGCCCGGGGACTAGCCTTGCCTACAATGAGCAGTTCTTC. Translated: CASSPGTSLAYNEQFF.

The rearrangement links TRBV10-3 to TRBJ2-1, with D unresolved. V was shortened by 0 bases and J by 5 bases, with 8 bases between the two germline ends. Germline CDR1 ENHRY, CDR2 SYGVKD. The CDR3 contains 14 residues. The DNA for the CDR3 is TGTGCCATCAGTGAGTCCCCCCGGAACAATGAGCAGTTCTTC. Translation gives CAISESPRNNEQFF.

This clonotype was observed at least ten times. The genes are TRBV28 and TRBJ1-1, with TRBD1 as a possible D gene (5 bases). This CDR3 is 14 amino acids long. Germline CDR1 and CDR2: MDHEN and SYDVKM. V lost 5 bases to trimming and J lost 4 bases, with 14 bases between them. This chain's CDR3 is CASSLSLTGTEAFF. CDR3 nucleotides: TGTGCCAGCAGTCTATCCTTAACAGGCACTGAAGCTTTCTTT.

This clonotype was detected ten times or more. The V call is TRBV5-1, the J call TRBJ2-1; D is possibly TRBD1 (6 bases). Looked up from germline, CDR1 is SGHRS and CDR2 is YFSETQ. This CDR3 is built from 12 residues. The germline V and J ends were trimmed by 2 bases and 10 bases, with 10 bases remaining between them. In nucleotides, the CDR3 is TGCGCCAGCAGCTTAGCAGGGGAGGAGCAGTTCTTC. This codes for CASSLAGEEQFF.

In this sample, this clonotype turned up a few times. The rearrangement uses TRBV6-1 and TRBJ2-1, with TRBD1 matching 8 bases. The CDR3 is made up of 13 amino acids. V was pared by 5 bases and J by 6 bases, with 3 bases of the junction left unmatched. Germline V gives CDR1 MNHNS, CDR2 SASEGT. CDR3 region: CASSTQGANEQFF. Written as DNA, the CDR3 is TGTGCCAGCAGTACCCAGGGGGCCAATGAGCAGTTCTTC.

The rearrangement uses TRBV7-9 and TRBJ1-2; no reliable D call. The germline CDR1 and CDR2 sequences are SEHNR and FQNEAQ (reference sequence). The length of the CDR3 is 11 residues. Trimming left V 3 bases short and J 8 bases short, with 7 bases between. The CDR3 is CASSFPRGYTF. Written as DNA, the CDR3 is TGTGCCAGCAGCTTCCCTAGGGGCTACACCTTC.

This clonotype showed up many times. The genes are TRBV5-1 and TRBJ2-7; TRBD1 matches 8 bases. There are 16 residues in the CDR3. Germline CDR1 reads SGHRS; CDR2 reads YFSETQ. V lost 4 bases to trimming and J lost 3 bases; unmatched junction nucleotides: 12. The CDR3 loop reads CASSPGQVGEFYEQYF. CDR3 coding DNA: TGCGCCAGCAGCCCGGGACAGGTTGGAGAATTCTACGAGCAGTACTTC.

This clonotype was observed at least ten times. This chain connects TRBV5-5 to TRBJ2-7; D is perhaps TRBD2 (6 bases). V lost 2 bases to trimming and J lost 0 bases, with 15 bases between them. Germline V gene lookup returns CDR1 SGHKS and CDR2 YYEKEE (reference sequence). The CDR3 has 16 residues. CDR3 residues: CASSFRSLRDSYEQYF. The CDR3 DNA reads as TGTGCCAGCAGCTTTAGGAGCCTGCGGGACTCCTACGAGCAGTACTTC.

J is TRBJ2-1 and V is TRBV7-9, with 9 bases matching TRBD2. CDR3 length: 15 amino acids. Germline V gene data show CDR1 as SEHNR and CDR2 as FQNEAQ (reference sequence). Trimming removed 6 bases from V and 12 bases from J; junction bases left unmatched: 15. CDR3 sequence reads: CASRSGTSSTEGQFF. DNA of the CDR3: TGTGCCAGCAGATCCGGGACTAGCTCCACAGAGGGGCAGTTCTTC.

This clonotype occurred many times. This chain joins TRBV20-1 and TRBJ2-5, with 8 bases aligning to TRBD1. The CDR3 runs to 14 residues. Germline V CDR1 and CDR2: DFQATT, SNEGSKA (reference sequence). Germline trimming cut 5 bases from V and 4 bases from J; bases unmatched to any gene: 9. CDR3 protein: CSASDRGGSETQYF. The CDR3 bases are TGCAGTGCTTCCGACAGGGGTGGGTCAGAGACCCAGTACTTC.

On this clonotype itself: Without the conserved terminal phenylalanine or tryptophan, this CDR3 likely stems from a read error. CDR3 in amino acids: CSARKTGGLYEQYS. As DNA, the CDR3 is TGCAGTGCTAGAAAGACAGGGGGATTATACGAGCAGTACTCC. This chain uses TRBV20-1 with TRBJ2-7, with 9 bases aligning to TRBD1. The length of the CDR3 is 14 residues. With 2 bases clipped from V and 4 bases from J, the junction kept 6 bases outside the gene matches. Per germline, CDR1 DFQATT and CDR2 SNEGSKA (reference sequence).